These T cell receptor beta chains were read from a single sample in a study of cytomegalovirus exposure and HLA in healthy donors. The protocol was immunoSEQ multiplex PCR, while the TCRdb copy is restricted to in-frame clones and leaves out a portion. The sample has approximately 180,000 clones; 73% are singletons. The sequenced material came from PBMCs. These receptor sequences come from a woman aged 25 to 39 in good health and CMV-seronegative. CDR3s include the opening cysteine and the closing phenylalanine or tryptophan. A D gene is named only where the DNA matches it firmly. The size of a clone is reported for some rows only, either as once, few or many, or as a class for expanded clones.

v_call	j_call	clone_size	d_call	cdr3_aa	cdr3_nt
TRBV4-3	TRBJ2-7	-	-	CASSQGRGHYEQYF	TGCGCCAGCAGCCAAGGCAGGGGACACTACGAGCAGTACTTC
TRBV20-1	TRBJ2-7	-	-	CSARDKYEQYF	TGCAGTGCTAGAGACAAATACGAGCAGTACTTC
TRBV9	TRBJ2-3	-	TRBD2	CASSSRGRGTDTQYF	TGTGCCAGCAGCTCCCGCGGGAGGGGTACAGATACGCAGTATTTT
TRBV19	TRBJ2-1	-	TRBD1	CASSMGTGGDYEQFF	TGTGCCAGTAGTATGGGGACAGGGGGCGATTATGAGCAGTTCTTC
TRBV7-2	TRBJ1-5	-	-	CASSLVSGSNQPQHF	TGTGCCAGCAGCTTAGTGTCGGGTAGCAATCAGCCCCAGCATTTT
TRBV28	TRBJ2-3	-	-	CASNRKGLNTDTQYF	TGTGCCAGCAATCGGAAGGGACTGAACACAGATACGCAGTATTTT
TRBV9	TRBJ1-3	-	TRBD1	CASSTQGAAGNTIYF	TGTGCCAGCAGCACCCAGGGGGCTGCTGGAAACACCATATATTTT
TRBV6-1	TRBJ1-1	-	-	CASSRTQGIAEAFF	TGTGCCAGCAGTCGTACCCAGGGGATCGCTGAAGCCTTCTTT
TRBV7-7	TRBJ2-2	-	-	CASSQGLGELFF	TGTGCTAGCAGCCAGGGGCTCGGGGAGCTGTTTTTT
TRBV5-1	TRBJ2-7	-	-	CASSLARSYEQYF	TGCGCCAGCAGCTTGGCGAGGTCCTACGAGCAGTACTTC
TRBV7-2	TRBJ2-1	-	TRBD2	CASSSLAGVSNEQFF	TGTGCCAGCAGCTCCTTAGCGGGAGTCTCTAATGAGCAGTTCTTC
TRBV7-9	TRBJ2-7	-	TRBD1	CASRPGTGEYEQYF	TGTGCCAGCAGGCCCGGGACAGGGGAATACGAGCAGTACTTC
TRBV7-3	TRBJ1-1	-	-	CASGVTGYTEAFF	TGTGCCAGCGGCGTGACAGGTTACACTGAAGCTTTCTTT
TRBV11-2	TRBJ1-4	-	-	CASSKQVSGEKLFF	TGTGCCAGCAGCAAACAGGTTTCCGGCGAAAAACTGTTTTTT
TRBV28	TRBJ1-1	-	TRBD1	CATAVEGATEAFF	TGTGCCACCGCCGTCGAGGGGGCCACTGAAGCTTTCTTT
TRBV2	TRBJ2-7	-	-	CASSDFENYEQYF	TGTGCCAGCAGTGATTTCGAGAACTACGAGCAGTACTTC
TRBV6-1	TRBJ1-2	-	TRBD1	CASSVDRGLDYGYTF	TGTGCCAGCAGTGTTGACAGGGGGCTTGACTATGGCTACACCTTC
TRBV4-1	TRBJ1-2	-	-	CASSQARLSYGYTF	TGCGCCAGCAGCCAAGCGAGATTGTCATATGGCTACACCTTC
TRBV4-1	TRBJ2-1	few	-	CASSQVGGRNNEQFF	TGCGCCAGCAGCCAAGTGGGGGGGCGGAACAATGAGCAGTTCTTC